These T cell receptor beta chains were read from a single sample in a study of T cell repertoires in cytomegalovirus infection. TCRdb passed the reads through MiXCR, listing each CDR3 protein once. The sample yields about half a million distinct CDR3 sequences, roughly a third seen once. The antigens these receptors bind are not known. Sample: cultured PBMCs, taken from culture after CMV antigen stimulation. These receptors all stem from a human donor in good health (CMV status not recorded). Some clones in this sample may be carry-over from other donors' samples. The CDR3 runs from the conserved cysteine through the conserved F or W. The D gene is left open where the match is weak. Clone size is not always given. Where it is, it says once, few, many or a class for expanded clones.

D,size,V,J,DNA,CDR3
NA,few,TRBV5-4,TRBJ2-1,TGTGCCAGCAGCTGGGGTGGTGAGACAGCCTACAATGAGCAGTTCTTC,CASSWGGETAYNEQFF
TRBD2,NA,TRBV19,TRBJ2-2,TGTGCCAGTAGTATACTAGCGGGAACCGGGGAGCTGTTTTTT,CASSILAGTGELFF
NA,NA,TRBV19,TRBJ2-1,TGTGCCAGTGACGGTGGGCGCTCCTACAATGAGCAGTTCTTC,CASDGGRSYNEQFF
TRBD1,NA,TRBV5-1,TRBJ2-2,TGCGCCAGCACCGAAAACGACCCCGGGACAGGGGCGGACACCGGGGAGCTGTTTTTT,CASTENDPGTGADTGELFF
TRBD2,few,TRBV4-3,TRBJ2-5,TGCGCCAGCAGCCAAGAGTTCGCAGGGAGGGGACTAGCGGGAGTACGTGAGACCCAGTACTTC,CASSQEFAGRGLAGVRETQYF
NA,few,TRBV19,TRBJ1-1,TGTGCCAGTAGCAGGGAGACTGGTACTGAAGCTTTCTTT,CASSRETGTEAFF
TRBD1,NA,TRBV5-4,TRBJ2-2,TGTGCCAGCAGCTACGGACAGGGGAACACCGGGGAGCTGTTTTTT,CASSYGQGNTGELFF
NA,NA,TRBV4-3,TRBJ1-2,TGCGCCAGCAGCCCGAGACAGGACCCTAACTATGGCTACACCTTC,CASSPRQDPNYGYTF
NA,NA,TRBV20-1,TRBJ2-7,TGCAGTGCTAGCTACAGGACCCTAACCGAGCAGTACTTC,CSASYRTLTEQYF
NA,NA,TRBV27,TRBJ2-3,TGTGCCAGCAGTGCCCTGGCAGATACGCAGTATTTT,CASSALADTQYF
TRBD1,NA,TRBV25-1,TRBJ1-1,TGTGCCAGCAGTGGAAAACAGGGGTCGGTCACTGAAGCTTTCTTT,CASSGKQGSVTEAFF
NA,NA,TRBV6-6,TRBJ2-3,TGTGCCAGCAGTTCTGAGCGGGCGGGCACAGATACGCAGTATTTT,CASSSERAGTDTQYF
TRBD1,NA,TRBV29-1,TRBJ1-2,TGCAGCGTTGGGATTACAGGGGGCGACTATGGCTACACCTTC,CSVGITGGDYGYTF
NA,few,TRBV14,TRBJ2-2,TGTGCCAGCAGCCAAGCATTCACTTGGGGGAACACCGGGGAGCTGTTTTTT,CASSQAFTWGNTGELFF
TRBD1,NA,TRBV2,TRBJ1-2,TGTGCCAGCAGTGAGGGACAGGGGCTTTTTGGCTACACCTTC,CASSEGQGLFGYTF
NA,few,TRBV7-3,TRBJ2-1,TGTGCCAGCAGCCCGCAAATGGTGTCCTACAATGAGCAGTTCTTC,CASSPQMVSYNEQFF
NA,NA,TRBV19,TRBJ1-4,TGTGCCAGTAGTGATAACCCACAGGCAACTAATGAAAAACTGTTTTTT,CASSDNPQATNEKLFF
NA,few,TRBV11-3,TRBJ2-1,TGTGCCAGCAGCCAGAGGAAAAGACAGGTCGGGCGGGTCCGCACTTACAATGAGCAGTTCTTC,CASSQRKRQVGRVRTYNEQFF
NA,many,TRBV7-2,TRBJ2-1,TGTGCCAGCAGCCTCCGTGACGGGAGCTCCTACAATGAGCAGTTCTTC,CASSLRDGSSYNEQFF
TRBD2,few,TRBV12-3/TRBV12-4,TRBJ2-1,TGTGCCAGCACCCAACTAGCGGGGGTCCCTAATGAGCAGTTCTTC,CASTQLAGVPNEQFF
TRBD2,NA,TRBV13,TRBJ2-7,TGTGCCAGCAGCACCCGAGCGGGAGGAACCTACGAGCAGTACTTC,CASSTRAGGTYEQYF
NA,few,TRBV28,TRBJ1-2,TGTGCCATTAGAGGCTATGGCTACACCTTC,CAIRGYGYTF
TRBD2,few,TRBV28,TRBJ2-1,TGTGCCAGCAGTCCTATAGCGGGGGGGCGGTTTTACAATGAGCAGTTCTTC,CASSPIAGGRFYNEQFF
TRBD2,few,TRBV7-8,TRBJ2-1,TGTGCCAGCAGCCTCGGACTAGCGGGAGACCACAATGAGCAGTTCTTC,CASSLGLAGDHNEQFF
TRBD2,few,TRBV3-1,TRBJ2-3,TGTGCCAGCAGCCTCCTGGGCGGGAGGGCCTTGACAGATACGCAGTATTTT,CASSLLGGRALTDTQYF
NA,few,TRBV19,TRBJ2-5,TGTGCCAGTAGTATAAGTAATCGGGAGACGGGAGAGACCCAGTACTTC,CASSISNRETGETQYF
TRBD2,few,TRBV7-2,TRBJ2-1,TGTGCCAGCAGCTTAGGGGCTAGCGGGGTATACAATGAGCAGTTCTTC,CASSLGASGVYNEQFF
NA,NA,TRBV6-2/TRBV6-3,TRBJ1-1,TGTGCCAGCAGCCACTCGACAGCGCAGAACACTGAAGCTTTCTTT,CASSHSTAQNTEAFF